Each of the 20 T cell receptor beta chains below was sequenced from the same sample in a study of blood T cell repertoires in COVID-19. Measured with immunoSEQ multiplex PCR; TCRdb has only the in-frame clones, and not every one. In the table there are 200,000 or so clones, roughly nine tenths of which are singletons. The sequencing input was peripheral blood. These receptors were obtained from a man aged 60-69 years who had recovered from COVID-19.

J is TRBJ1-1 and V is TRBV3-1 (or the pseudogene TRBV3-2); D is undetermined. CDR3 length equals 15 residues. The V end lost 1 base, the J end lost 1 base, and 10 bases lay between the germline ends. Per germline, CDR1 LGHDT and CDR2 YNNKEL (reference sequence). CDR3 bases: TGTGCCAGCAGCCAAGCCCCTTTCCGGAACACTGAAGCTTTCTTT. Its translation is CASSQAPFRNTEAFF.

V and J are TRBV5-1 and TRBJ2-3, with D possibly TRBD2 on 6 matching bases. The CDR3 is 15 amino acids. The germline V gene encodes CDR1 SGHRS and CDR2 YFSETQ. Trimming stripped 4 bases from V and 0 bases from J, with 12 bases between. The chain's CDR3 is CASSPRLDSTDTQYF. The CDR3 nucleotides read TGCGCCAGCAGCCCCAGACTAGATAGCACAGATACGCAGTATTTT.

The chain combines TRBV6-5 with TRBJ2-1; 9 bases are shared with TRBD2. The CDR3 runs to 15 residues. The V gene's germline CDR1 is MNHEY and CDR2 SVGAGI. Losses at the gene ends were 6 bases for V and 2 bases for J; bases not matched to a gene: 5. CDR3 bases: TGTGCCAGCAGCCCGCGGGAGGGACCCTACAATGAGCAGTTCTTC. Residues: CASSPREGPYNEQFF.

CDR3 DNA sequence: TGTGCCAGCAGCGCCCGACCAGGGGGCATAGGCACAGATACGCAGTATTTT. Translated, it gives CASSARPGGIGTDTQYF. The rearrangement links TRBV9 to TRBJ2-3; 8 positions match TRBD1. There are 17 residues in the CDR3. Losses at the gene ends were 3 bases for V and 1 base for J; bases not matched to a gene: 10. Germline V gene lookup returns CDR1 SGDLS and CDR2 YYNGEE.

The V call is TRBV2, the J call TRBJ1-1, with 8 bases matching TRBD1. The V gene's germline CDR1 is SNHLY and CDR2 FYNNEI. Trimming at V came to 6 bases and at J to 3 bases, leaving 6 bases not matched to a gene. CDR3 length equals 14 residues. The CDR3 nucleotides are TGTGCCAGCAGAGGGACAGGCCTTTACACTGAAGCTTTCTTT. Its translation: CASRGTGLYTEAFF.

The V gene is TRBV28, the J gene TRBJ2-7; possibly TRBD1 for D (6 bases). The CDR3 extends over 16 amino acids. Germline CDR1 MDHEN, CDR2 SYDVKM. V was cut by 1 base and J by 1 base, with 14 bases left in between. CDR3 nucleotide sequence: TGTGCCAGCAGTTTATCAGCGGACAGTCGTTCCTACGAGCAGTACTTC. The encoded protein is CASSLSADSRSYEQYF.

The CDR3 is CASSLAGGGEAFF. In DNA, the CDR3 is TGTGCCAGCAGCTTAGCAGGAGGCGGGGAAGCTTTCTTT. This sequence joins TRBV11-3 and TRBJ1-1; no reliable D call. The ends were cut back, 1 base at V and 8 bases at J, with 11 bases in the middle. Germline V lookup: CDR1 SGHNT, CDR2 YENEEA. CDR3 length equals 13 residues.

The rearrangement joins TRBV7-2 to TRBJ2-3; 7 bases are shared with TRBD2. The trim removed 5 bases at V and 4 bases at J, leaving 12 bases unmatched. The germline gives CDR1 SGHTA, CDR2 FQGNSA. The CDR3 runs 16 residues. The CDR3 sequence: CASSPGREGRADTQYF. The DNA of the CDR3 is TGTGCCAGCAGCCCGGGGAGGGAGGGCCGGGCAGATACGCAGTATTTT.

The chain couples TRBV28 to TRBJ1-5; TRBD1 matches 7 bases. The CDR3 has 14 amino acids. V lost 6 bases and J lost 3; bases outside the gene matches: 5. Looked up from germline, CDR1 is MDHEN and CDR2 is SYDVKM. CDR3: CASSGQVLNQPQHF. As DNA, the CDR3 is TGTGCCAGCAGCGGACAGGTTCTCAATCAGCCCCAGCATTTT.

The V and J genes are TRBV6-5 and TRBJ2-1; tentatively, D is TRBD2 (6 bases). V lost 0 bases, J lost 1 base, and 7 bases lay in between. Germline V gene data show CDR1 as MNHEY and CDR2 as SVGAGI. The CDR3 contains 15 residues. DNA for the CDR3: TGTGCCAGCAGTTACTCGGGACTTTCCTACAATGAGCAGTTCTTC. This codes for CASSYSGLSYNEQFF.

In this sample, this clone turned up once. The CDR3 region is CASSPSGGGTEQFF. CDR3 sequence (DNA): TGTGCCAGTAGTCCTAGCGGGGGGGGCACGGAGCAGTTCTTC. V gene TRBV19 combines with J gene TRBJ2-1; 12 bases agree with TRBD2. With 5 bases clipped from V and 10 bases from J, the junction kept 6 bases outside the gene matches. This CDR3 comprises 14 residues. Germline V gene data show CDR1 as LNHDA and CDR2 as SQIVND (reference sequence).

The genes are TRBV2 and TRBJ2-1; tentatively, D is TRBD1 (6 bases). The CDR3 has 14 residues. Trimming pared 6 bases from V and 8 bases from J, leaving 17 bases between. Germline CDR1 reads SNHLY; CDR2 reads FYNNEI. The CDR3 DNA reads TGTGCCAGCAGACCGGGACGGCCAGGGGATGAGCAGTTCTTC. Translating it yields CASRPGRPGDEQFF.

The chain is built from TRBV28 and TRBJ2-7, with TRBD2 matching over 8 bases. Germline V gene lookup returns CDR1 MDHEN and CDR2 SYDVKM. The CDR3 covers 15 residues. Germline trimming cut 7 bases from V and 5 bases from J; bases unmatched to any gene: 13. CDR3 nucleotide sequence: TGTGCCAGCATGGAAGCGGGAGTATTCTCGGACGAGCAGTACTTC. Its translation: CASMEAGVFSDEQYF.

The chain links TRBV5-5 to TRBJ1-5, with D unresolved. V was clipped by 2 bases and J by 5 bases, with 11 bases between them. This CDR3 is 14 amino acids long. Germline V gene data show CDR1 as SGHKS and CDR2 as YYEKEE (reference sequence). The CDR3 region is CASSLVQTYQPQHF. CDR3 DNA: TGTGCCAGCAGCTTAGTACAGACCTATCAGCCCCAGCATTTT.

The rearrangement links TRBV6-2 or TRBV6-3 to TRBJ2-2; weak D call: TRBD2 (6 bases). Germline V gene sequence: CDR1 MNHEY, CDR2 SVGEGT. Trimming cost V 2 bases and J 1 base, with 14 bases left between them. This CDR3 comprises 17 residues. The CDR3 region has the DNA TGTGCCAGCAGTTACCCCCTTGGGCGGGGGAACACCGGGGAGCTGTTTTTT. It yields the protein CASSYPLGRGNTGELFF.

The gene calls are TRBV5-1 and TRBJ2-7, with TRBD2 identical over 11 bases. This CDR3 has 14 amino acids. V was clipped by 7 bases and J by 1 base; unmatched bases: 4. CDR1 is SGHRS and CDR2 is YFSETQ in the germline V gene. This CDR3 is CASGSGGASYEQYF. The CDR3 DNA reads TGCGCCAGCGGTAGCGGGGGGGCTTCCTACGAGCAGTACTTC.

The V call is TRBV19, the J call TRBJ2-4; 7 bases are a match to TRBD2. The V and J ends lost 0 bases and 7 bases, in that order; junction bases with no gene match: 6. The CDR3 runs to 15 residues. CDR1 LNHDA and CDR2 SQIVND come from the germline V gene (reference sequence). CDR3 in DNA: TGTGCCAGTAGTATAGATACTGGGGGGGGGAACATTCAGTACTTC. It codes for CASSIDTGGGNIQYF. Drawing the rest from reference TRBV19 and TRBJ2-4, the complete variable domain is DGGITQSPKYLFRKEGQNVTLSCEQNLNHDAMYWYRQDPGQGLRLIYYSQIVNDFQKGDIAEGYSVSREKKESFPLTVTSAQKNPTAFYLCASSIDTGGGNIQYFGAGTRLSVL.

The rearrangement joins TRBV6-2 or TRBV6-3 to TRBJ1-1; no definite D call. From germline, CDR1 is MNHEY and CDR2 SVGEGT. V lost 5 bases and J lost 3, with 16 bases in between. This CDR3 has 15 residues. CDR3 nucleotide sequence: TGTGCCAGCAGTAAGCACACGCCCGGGGACACTGAAGCTTTCTTT. It translates to CASSKHTPGDTEAFF.

This clone was seen a single time. The J gene is TRBJ2-3, the V gene TRBV28; 8 bases fit TRBD1. The germline V gene encodes CDR1 MDHEN and CDR2 SYDVKM. Trimming took 5 bases from V and 0 from J; bases not matched to a gene: 4. The CDR3 length is 15 residues. CDR3 DNA: TGTGCCAGCAGTACATACAGGGGGAGCACAGATACGCAGTATTTT. This translates into CASSTYRGSTDTQYF.

On this clone itself: One end of the junction does not line up with germline, which may come from a read error. V gene TRBV28 combines with J gene TRBJ1-2, with 8 positions matching TRBD1. CDR3 length: 14 residues. Germline V gives CDR1 MDHEN, CDR2 SYDVKM. CDR3 region: CASSLKDRVYAYTF. CDR3 in DNA: TGTGCCAGCAGTTTAAAGGACAGGGTTTATGCCTACACCTTC.